The clone carrying this TCR beta chain was counted a few times. The sample is drawn from a study of blood T cell repertoires in COVID-19. TCRdb's copy holds only in-frame clones and misses some; the assay was immunoSEQ multiplex PCR. The data contain tens of thousands of clones, 75% to 85% of them singletons. The CDR3 spans 12 residues. V was cut by 7 bases and J by 9 bases, with 16 bases left in between. The V gene's germline CDR1 is SNHLY and CDR2 FYNNEI. The V and J genes are TRBV2 and TRBJ2-7; no definite D call. The receptor comes from a human donor in a cohort sampled during active COVID-19. The material sequenced was peripheral blood. CDR3 amino acids: CASTTDSSVQYF. Written as DNA, the CDR3 is TGTGCCAGCACAACCGACTCATCAGTGCAGTACTTC.